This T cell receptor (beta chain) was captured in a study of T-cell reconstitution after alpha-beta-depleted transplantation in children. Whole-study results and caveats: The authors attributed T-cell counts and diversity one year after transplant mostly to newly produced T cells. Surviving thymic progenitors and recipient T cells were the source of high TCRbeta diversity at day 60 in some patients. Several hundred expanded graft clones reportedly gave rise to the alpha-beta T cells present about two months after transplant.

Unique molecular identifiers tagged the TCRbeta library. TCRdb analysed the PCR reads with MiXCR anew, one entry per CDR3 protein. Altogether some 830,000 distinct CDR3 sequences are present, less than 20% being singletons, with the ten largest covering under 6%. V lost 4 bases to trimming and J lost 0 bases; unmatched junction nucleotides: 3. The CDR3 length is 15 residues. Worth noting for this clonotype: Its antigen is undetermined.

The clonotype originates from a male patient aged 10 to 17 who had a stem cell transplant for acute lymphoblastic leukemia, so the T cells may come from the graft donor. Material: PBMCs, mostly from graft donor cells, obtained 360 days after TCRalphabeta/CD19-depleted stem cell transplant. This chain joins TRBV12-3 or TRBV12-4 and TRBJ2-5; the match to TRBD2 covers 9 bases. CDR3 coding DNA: TGTGCCAGCAGTTCTAGCGGGAAGGACCAAGAGACCCAGTACTTC. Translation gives CASSSSGKDQETQYF.